This T cell receptor (beta chain) was obtained from a study of T cell changes during pregnancy in multiple sclerosis (dated by TCRdb to between 2018 and 2020). Some background on the complete study: The study looked at changes in the T cell repertoire across pregnancy in women with multiple sclerosis.

Receptor amplification or capture employed the immunoSEQ multiplex PCR assay. TCRdb retrieved this table from immuneACCESS and kept in-frame rearrangements only. Not all clones are present; in checked studies, unresolved V genes account for under half, and no reason is known for the remainder. This sample gives approximately 50,000 clones in total; approximately 91% of them show up just once. Approximately 1.2% of the sample belongs to the ten largest clones. V has 4 bases trimmed and J has 1 base trimmed; junction bases matching no gene number 3. Measured from the cysteine to the phenylalanine, the CDR3 is 14 residues long. Only CDR3 DNA is held: 42 bases, read in frame from base 1. According to the germline V gene, CDR1 reads MNHNS and CDR2 reads SASEGT. To note about this clone: What this receptor recognizes is not known. Base qualities are not provided; no much larger clone lies one nucleotide away.

This TCR came from a female donor with multiple sclerosis, enrolled in a pregnancy study. The receptor chain draws on TRBV6-1 and TRBJ1-2, with 7 bases in between that match TRBD1. The source was peripheral blood, collected in the second trimester of pregnancy. The CDR3 has the sequence CASSATGRNYGYTF. In nucleotide form, the sequence is TGTGCCAGCAGTGCGACAGGGCGTAACTATGGCTACACCTTC.